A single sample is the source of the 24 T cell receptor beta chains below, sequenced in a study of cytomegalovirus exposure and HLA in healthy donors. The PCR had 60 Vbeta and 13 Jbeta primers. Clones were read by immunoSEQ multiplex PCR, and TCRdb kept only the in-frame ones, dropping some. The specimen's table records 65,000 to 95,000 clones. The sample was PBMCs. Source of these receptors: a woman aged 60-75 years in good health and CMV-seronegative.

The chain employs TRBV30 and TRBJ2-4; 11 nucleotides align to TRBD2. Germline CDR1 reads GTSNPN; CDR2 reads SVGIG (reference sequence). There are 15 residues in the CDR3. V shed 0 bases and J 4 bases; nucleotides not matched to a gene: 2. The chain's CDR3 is CAWSVRTSGKNIQYF. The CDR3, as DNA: TGTGCCTGGAGTGTCCGGACTAGCGGGAAAAACATTCAGTACTTC.

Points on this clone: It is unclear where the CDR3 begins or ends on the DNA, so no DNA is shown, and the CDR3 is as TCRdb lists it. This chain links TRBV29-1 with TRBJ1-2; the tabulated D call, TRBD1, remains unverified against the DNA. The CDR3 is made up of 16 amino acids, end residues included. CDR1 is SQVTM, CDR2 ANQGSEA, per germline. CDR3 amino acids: CSVGDGTEGRVYGYAF.

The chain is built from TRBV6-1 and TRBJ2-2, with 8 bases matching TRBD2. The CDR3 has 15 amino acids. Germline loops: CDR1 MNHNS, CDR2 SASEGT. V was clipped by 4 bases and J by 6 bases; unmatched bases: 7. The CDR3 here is CASSGLAGLAGELFF. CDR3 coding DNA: TGTGCCAGCAGTGGCTTAGCGGGATTGGCCGGGGAGCTGTTTTTT.

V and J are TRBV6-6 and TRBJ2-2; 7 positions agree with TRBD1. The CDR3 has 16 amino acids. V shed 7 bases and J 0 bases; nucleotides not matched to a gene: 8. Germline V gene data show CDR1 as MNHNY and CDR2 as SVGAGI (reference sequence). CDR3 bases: TGTGCCAGCAAGGACCCCGGGACAGCGAACACCGGGGAGCTGTTTTTT. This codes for CASKDPGTANTGELFF.

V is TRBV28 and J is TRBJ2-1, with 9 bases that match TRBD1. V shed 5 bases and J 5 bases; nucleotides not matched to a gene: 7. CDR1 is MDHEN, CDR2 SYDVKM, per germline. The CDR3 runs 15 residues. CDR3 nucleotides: TGTGCCAGCAGTAACTCGGGACAGGGTCACAATGAGCAGTTCTTC. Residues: CASSNSGQGHNEQFF.

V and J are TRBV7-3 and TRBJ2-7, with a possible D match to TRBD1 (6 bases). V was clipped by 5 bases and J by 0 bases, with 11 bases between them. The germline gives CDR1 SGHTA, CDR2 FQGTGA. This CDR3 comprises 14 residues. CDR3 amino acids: CASSLGTHSYEQYF. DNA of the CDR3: TGTGCCAGCAGCCTAGGGACACACTCCTACGAGCAGTACTTC.

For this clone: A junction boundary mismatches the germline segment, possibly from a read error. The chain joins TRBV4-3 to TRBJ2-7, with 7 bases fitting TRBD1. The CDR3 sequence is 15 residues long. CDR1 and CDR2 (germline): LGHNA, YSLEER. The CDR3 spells CASSQQTGVAYEQHF. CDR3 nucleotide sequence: TGCGCCAGCAGCCAACAAACAGGGGTCGCCTACGAGCAGCACTTC.

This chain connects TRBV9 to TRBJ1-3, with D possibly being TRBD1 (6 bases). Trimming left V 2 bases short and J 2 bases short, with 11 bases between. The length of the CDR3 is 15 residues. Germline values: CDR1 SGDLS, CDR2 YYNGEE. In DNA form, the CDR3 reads TGTGCCAGCAGCGTGTCAGGGGATCCTGGAAACACCATATATTTT. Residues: CASSVSGDPGNTIYF.

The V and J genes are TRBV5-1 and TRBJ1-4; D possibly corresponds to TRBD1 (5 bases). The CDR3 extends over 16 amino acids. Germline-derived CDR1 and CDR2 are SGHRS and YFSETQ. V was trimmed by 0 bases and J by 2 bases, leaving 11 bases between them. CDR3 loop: CASSLGDYATNEKLFF. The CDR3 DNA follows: TGCGCCAGCAGCTTGGGGGACTACGCGACTAATGAAAAACTGTTTTTT.

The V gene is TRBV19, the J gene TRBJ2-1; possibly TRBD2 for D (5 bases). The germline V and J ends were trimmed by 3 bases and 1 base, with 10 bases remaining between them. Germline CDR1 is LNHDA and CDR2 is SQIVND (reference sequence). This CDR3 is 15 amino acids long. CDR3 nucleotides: TGTGCCAGTAGTATTGGGAGAGAGTCCTACAATGAGCAGTTCTTC. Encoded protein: CASSIGRESYNEQFF.

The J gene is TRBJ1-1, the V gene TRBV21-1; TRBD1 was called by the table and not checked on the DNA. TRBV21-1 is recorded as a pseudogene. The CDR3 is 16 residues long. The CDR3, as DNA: TGTGCCAGCCGCCGCCCGCGTGACACCCGGAACACTGAAGCTTTCTTT. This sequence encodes CASRRPRDTRNTEAFF.

CDR3 coding DNA: TGTGCCAGCAGCGTAGATGGACAGGGGCAAGACTACAGCGGCTACACCTTC. Protein product: CASSVDGQGQDYSGYTF. V is TRBV9 and J is TRBJ1-2; 9 bases align to TRBD1. Per the germline V gene, CDR1 is SGDLS and CDR2 is YYNGEE. This CDR3 spans 17 amino acids. The trim removed 0 bases at V and 8 bases at J, leaving 14 bases unmatched.

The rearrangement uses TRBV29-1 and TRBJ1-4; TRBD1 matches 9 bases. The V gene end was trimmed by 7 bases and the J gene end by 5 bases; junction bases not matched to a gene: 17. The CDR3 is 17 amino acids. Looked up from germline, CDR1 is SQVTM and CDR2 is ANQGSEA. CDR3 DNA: TGCAGCGCATCGCTCTATAAATTGACAGGGGGGAATGAAAAACTGTTTTTT. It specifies CSASLYKLTGGNEKLFF. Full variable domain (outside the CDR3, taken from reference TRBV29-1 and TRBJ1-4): SAVISQKPSRDICQRGTSLTIQCQVDSQVTMMFWYRQQPGQSLTLIATANQGSEATYESGFVIDKFPISRPNLTFSTLTVSNMSPEDSSIYLCSASLYKLTGGNEKLFFGSGTQLSVL.

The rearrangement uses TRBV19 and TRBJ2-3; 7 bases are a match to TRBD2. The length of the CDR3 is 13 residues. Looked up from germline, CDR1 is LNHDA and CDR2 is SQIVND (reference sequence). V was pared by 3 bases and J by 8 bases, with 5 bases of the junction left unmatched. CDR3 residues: CASSIGGEGTQYF. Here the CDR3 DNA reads TGTGCCAGTAGTATTGGAGGGGAGGGTACGCAGTATTTT.

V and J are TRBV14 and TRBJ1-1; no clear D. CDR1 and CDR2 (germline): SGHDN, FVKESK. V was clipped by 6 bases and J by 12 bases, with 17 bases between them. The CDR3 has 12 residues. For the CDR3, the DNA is TGTGCCAGCAGTCCTAGAGGCTTGATAACTTTCTTT. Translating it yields CASSPRGLITFF. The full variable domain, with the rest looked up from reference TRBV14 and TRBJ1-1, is EAGVTQFPSHSVIEKGQTVTLRCDPISGHDNLYWYRRVMGKEIKFLLHFVKESKQDESGMPNNRFLAERTGGTYSTLKVQPAELEDSGVYFCASSPRGLITFFGQGTRLTVV.

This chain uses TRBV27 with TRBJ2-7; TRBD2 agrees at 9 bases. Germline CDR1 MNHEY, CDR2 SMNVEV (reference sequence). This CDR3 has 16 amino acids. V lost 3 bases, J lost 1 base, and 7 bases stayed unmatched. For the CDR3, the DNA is TGTGCCAGCAGTTTGTGGGGCGGGAGGGTTTCCTACGAGCAGTACTTC. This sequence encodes CASSLWGGRVSYEQYF.

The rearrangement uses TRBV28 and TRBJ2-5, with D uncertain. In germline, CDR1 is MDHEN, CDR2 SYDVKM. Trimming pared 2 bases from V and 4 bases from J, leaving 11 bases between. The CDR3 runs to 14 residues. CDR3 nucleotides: TGTGCCAGCAGTTTAGGGCGCATCGTAGAGACCCAGTACTTC. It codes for CASSLGRIVETQYF.

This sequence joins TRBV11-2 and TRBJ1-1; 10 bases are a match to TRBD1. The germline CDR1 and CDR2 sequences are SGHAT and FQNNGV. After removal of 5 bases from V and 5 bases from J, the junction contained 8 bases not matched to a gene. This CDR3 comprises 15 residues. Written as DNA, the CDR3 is TGTGCCAGCAGCCTCGACAGGGGGCGAGCGACTGAAGCTTTCTTT. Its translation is CASSLDRGRATEAFF.

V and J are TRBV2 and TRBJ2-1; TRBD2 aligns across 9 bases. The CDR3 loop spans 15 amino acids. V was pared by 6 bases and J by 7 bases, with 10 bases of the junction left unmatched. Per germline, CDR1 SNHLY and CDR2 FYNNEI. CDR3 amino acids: CASSFTSGLRNEQFF. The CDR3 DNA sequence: TGTGCCAGCAGCTTCACTAGCGGGTTGAGGAATGAGCAGTTCTTC.

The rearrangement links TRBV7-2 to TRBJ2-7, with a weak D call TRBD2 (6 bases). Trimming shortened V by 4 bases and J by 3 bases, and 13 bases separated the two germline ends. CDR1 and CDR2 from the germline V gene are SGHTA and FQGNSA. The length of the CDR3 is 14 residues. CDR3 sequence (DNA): TGTGCCAGCAGCTCAACCTGGGGGGACTACGAGCAGTACTTC. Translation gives CASSSTWGDYEQYF. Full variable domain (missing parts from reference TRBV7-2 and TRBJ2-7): GAGVSQSPSNKVTEKGKDVELRCDPISGHTALYWYRQSLGQGLEFLIYFQGNSAPDKSGLPSDRFSAERTGGSVSTLTIQRTQQEDSAVYLCASSSTWGDYEQYFGPGTRLTVT.

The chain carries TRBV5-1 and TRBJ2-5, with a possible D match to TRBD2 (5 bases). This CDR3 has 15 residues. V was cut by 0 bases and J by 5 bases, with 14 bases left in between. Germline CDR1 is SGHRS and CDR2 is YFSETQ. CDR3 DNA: TGCGCCAGCAGCTTGGGCGGCGGCGCGGGCGAGACCCAGTACTTC. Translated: CASSLGGGAGETQYF.

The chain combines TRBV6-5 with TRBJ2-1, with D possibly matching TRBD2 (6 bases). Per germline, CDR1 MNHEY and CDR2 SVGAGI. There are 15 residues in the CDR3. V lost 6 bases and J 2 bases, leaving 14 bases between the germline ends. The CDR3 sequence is CASSRLGEAYNEQFF. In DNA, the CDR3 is TGTGCCAGCAGCCGACTAGGGGAAGCCTACAATGAGCAGTTCTTC.

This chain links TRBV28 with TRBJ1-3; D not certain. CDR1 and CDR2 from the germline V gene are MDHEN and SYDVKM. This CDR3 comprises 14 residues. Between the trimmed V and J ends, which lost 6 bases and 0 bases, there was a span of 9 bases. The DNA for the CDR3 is TGTGCCAGCAGGGGGAGCCCCTCTGGAAACACCATATATTTT. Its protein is CASRGSPSGNTIYF.

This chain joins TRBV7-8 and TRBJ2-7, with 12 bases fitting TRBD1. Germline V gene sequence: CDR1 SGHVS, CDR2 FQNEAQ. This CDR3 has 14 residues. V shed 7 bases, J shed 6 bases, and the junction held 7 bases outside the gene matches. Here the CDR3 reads CASNSRDRGLEQYF. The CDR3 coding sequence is TGTGCCAGCAACTCCCGGGACAGGGGGCTCGAGCAGTACTTC.